Each of the 10 T cell receptor beta chains below was sequenced from the same sample in a study of follicular helper T cells after annual influenza vaccination. The method was immunoSEQ multiplex PCR; TCRdb's version includes in-frame clones alone and lacks a portion of them. The sample lists more than 10,000 clones, 70% to 80% seen once, with around 0.87% in the top ten. This material consisted of CXCR5- memory CD4+ T cells sorted from blood, taken 6 weeks after influenza vaccination. All receptors derive from an adult who received the influenza vaccine.

The chain uses TRBV7-9 and TRBJ2-7; perhaps TRBD2 as D (5 bases). With 1 base removed from V and 3 bases from J, the gap between germline ends came to 19 bases. The CDR3 has 17 residues. Germline V gives CDR1 SEHNR, CDR2 FQNEAQ (reference sequence). The CDR3 reads CASSLGRESILFYEQYF. The DNA for the CDR3 is TGTGCCAGCAGCTTAGGTAGGGAGTCAATTCTTTTCTACGAGCAGTACTTC.

The chain employs TRBV5-1 and TRBJ1-1; possible D gene TRBD1, 6 bases. The V and J ends lost 4 bases and 3 bases respectively, with 19 bases between them. Germline CDR1 reads SGHRS; CDR2 reads YFSETQ. The CDR3 runs 16 residues. CDR3 sequence: CASSPKIDRFYTEAFF. In DNA form, the CDR3 reads TGCGCCAGCAGCCCAAAAATTGACAGGTTCTACACTGAAGCTTTCTTT.

The V call is TRBV12-5, the J call TRBJ2-3; 9 bases align to TRBD2. CDR3 length: 16 residues. In germline, CDR1 is LGHNT, CDR2 FRNRAP. The trim removed 5 bases at V and 0 bases at J, leaving 6 bases unmatched. The CDR3 protein is CASGLGLATSTDTQYF. The CDR3 coding sequence is TGTGCTAGTGGTCTCGGACTAGCGACTAGCACAGATACGCAGTATTTT.

The J gene is TRBJ2-5, the V gene TRBV19; D assignment may be TRBD1 or TRBD2 (5 bases each). The CDR3 has 14 residues. V was trimmed by 4 bases and J by 5 bases, leaving 14 bases between them. CDR1 and CDR2 from the germline V gene are LNHDA and SQIVND (reference sequence). The CDR3 DNA sequence: TGTGCCAGTAGTAACATCGGGGCCCGTGAGACCCAGTACTTC. This translates into CASSNIGARETQYF. Variable domain in full (rest from reference TRBV19 and TRBJ2-5): DGGITQSPKYLFRKEGQNVTLSCEQNLNHDAMYWYRQDPGQGLRLIYYSQIVNDFQKGDIAEGYSVSREKKESFPLTVTSAQKNPTAFYLCASSNIGARETQYFGPGTRLLVL.

This clone was seen more than once but under ten times. This chain links TRBV18 with TRBJ2-2; no definite D call. This CDR3 is built from 11 residues. V lost 4 bases, J lost 5 bases, and 2 bases lay in between. Per the germline V gene, CDR1 is KGHSH and CDR2 is LQKENI. The CDR3, as DNA: TGTGCCAGCTCACTTACCGGGGAGCTGTTTTTT. This codes for CASSLTGELFF.

J is TRBJ2-5 and V is TRBV2, with a possible D match to TRBD2 (6 bases). This CDR3 has 13 amino acids. With 4 bases removed from V and 5 bases from J, the gap between germline ends came to 11 bases. Germline V lookup: CDR1 SNHLY, CDR2 FYNNEI. This CDR3 is CASSAAGRETQYF. DNA for the CDR3: TGTGCCAGCAGTGCTGCGGGGAGGGAGACCCAGTACTTC.

The genes are TRBV5-1 and TRBJ2-3, with D perhaps TRBD2 (7 bases). CDR3 size: 16 residues. The V and J ends lost 0 bases and 2 bases respectively, with 13 bases between them. The germline CDR1 and CDR2 sequences are SGHRS and YFSETQ. The CDR3 region has the DNA TGCGCCAGCAGCTTGGTTCTCGGGGGGCACACAGATACGCAGTATTTT. Protein product: CASSLVLGGHTDTQYF.

The rearrangement joins TRBV6-5 to TRBJ2-6; possibly TRBD1 for D (6 bases). V gave up 2 bases and J gave up 1 base, with 6 bases separating them. CDR3 length equals 15 residues. Per the germline V gene, CDR1 is MNHEY and CDR2 is SVGAGI. The CDR3 region has the DNA TGTGCCAGCAGTTACCAGGGGTCTGGGGCCAACGTCCTGACTTTC. Protein sequence: CASSYQGSGANVLTF.

The chain links TRBV5-4 to TRBJ2-5; TRBD2 agrees at 7 bases. V was pared by 4 bases and J by 0 bases, with 9 bases of the junction left unmatched. Germline V gene data show CDR1 as SGHNT and CDR2 as YYREEE (reference sequence). There are 16 residues in the CDR3. This chain's CDR3 is CASSQRGLGYQETQYF. CDR3 nucleotides: TGTGCCAGCAGCCAGCGGGGATTGGGGTACCAAGAGACCCAGTACTTC.

The chain links TRBV11-3 to TRBJ1-1; D is perhaps TRBD1 (6 bases). Germline-derived CDR1 and CDR2 are SGHNT and YENEEA. The CDR3 totals 14 residues. With 2 bases removed from V and 0 bases from J, the gap between germline ends came to 7 bases. Here the CDR3 reads CASSLTGMNTEAFF. CDR3 DNA sequence: TGTGCCAGCAGCTTAACAGGGATGAACACTGAAGCTTTCTTT.